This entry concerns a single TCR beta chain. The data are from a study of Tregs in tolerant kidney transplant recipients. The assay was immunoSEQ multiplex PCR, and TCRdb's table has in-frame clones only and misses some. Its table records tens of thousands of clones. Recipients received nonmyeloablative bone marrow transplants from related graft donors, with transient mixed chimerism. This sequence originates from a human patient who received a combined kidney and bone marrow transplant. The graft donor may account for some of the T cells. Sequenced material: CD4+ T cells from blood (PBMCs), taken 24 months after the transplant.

Incomplete CDR3 DNA: TGTGCCAGCAGTGAAGCGCGGGCGGCAGATACG. Protein: CASSEARAADT. The entire CDR3 is CASSEARAADTQYF. This rearrangement joins TRBV6-1 to TRBJ2-3; tentative D call: TRBD2 (5 bases). The read stops 3 residues short of the end of the CDR3; the missing end is completed from the germline J gene. This CDR3 comprises 14 residues. V lost 0 bases, J lost 4 bases, and 8 bases lay in between. Germline V gene sequence: CDR1 MNHNS, CDR2 SASEGT.